Following are 15 T cell receptor beta chains from one sample sequenced in a study of tumor-infiltrating lymphocytes in primary liver carcinoma (dated by TCRdb to 2016 to 2017). Sequencing took place on an Illumina HiSeq 2500. Starting from about 500 ng total RNA, TCRbeta-specific cDNA was produced by reverse transcription with a constant-region primer and ProtoScript II reverse transcriptase. TCRbeta libraries were built with three nested multiplex PCR rounds, a slightly modified ARM-PCR procedure. The first two PCR rounds used multiplex TRBV1-TRBV30 forward primers with a Cbeta reverse primer, each for about 11 cycles. The raw public reads went through TCRdb reprocessing: fastp at Q25, MiXCR clone calling, in-frame beta chains kept. Entries that share a CDR3 protein sequence are merged under the most common genes and DNA. The sample table lists about 130,000 distinct CDR3 sequences, 55% to 75% of them with a count of one. The ten most abundant clones make up more than 7% of the sample.

Without any cell sorting, total RNA and DNA were co-extracted from approximately 22-30 mg of bulk tissue using the AllPrep DNA/RNA mini kit. Sequencing was carried out using liver tumor tissue from sampling region 3. In the paper's terms, the cell subset or site label means: tumor region T3, left-lateral pole. These receptors all come from a woman aged 55-70 years with primary liver carcinoma and hepatitis B virus infection.

About this clonotype: The junction departs from the called germline gene at one end, perhaps through a read error. The J gene is TRBJ2-7, the V gene TRBV4-1; D is unresolved. The CDR3 length is 13 residues. Germline CDR1 and CDR2: MGHRA and YSYEKL. The CDR3 nucleotides are TGCGCCAGCAGGGGGATCGGCCGCTACGAGCAATACTTC. Protein sequence: CASRGIGRYEQYF.

The table lists this clonotype with a few counts. A much larger clone differs by one base, so this may be a read error. The V call is TRBV4-1, the J call TRBJ2-3, with D perhaps TRBD2 (6 bases). CDR1 is MGHRA, CDR2 YSYEKL, per germline. The CDR3 runs to 17 residues. CDR3: CASSQGLPGTSTGTQYF. The CDR3 nucleotides are TGCGCCAGCAGCCAAGGTTTGCCGGGAACTAGCACAGGTACGCAGTATTTT.

Concerning this clonotype: A much larger clone lies one base from this, so it may be a read error. The J gene is TRBJ1-5, the V gene TRBV12-5, with 7 bases that match TRBD1. CDR1 is LGHNT, CDR2 FRNRAP, per germline. The CDR3 covers 13 residues. CDR3 loop: CTSGPDREQPQHF. The CDR3 DNA reads TGTACTAGTGGCCCAGACAGGGAACAGCCCCAGCATTTT.

Worth noting for this clonotype: This may be a read error: a much more frequent sequence differs by one nucleotide. This sequence joins TRBV21-1 and TRBJ2-4; the table calls TRBD1, which could not be checked here. TRBV21-1 is shown as a pseudogene. CDR3 size: 16 residues. The CDR3 DNA follows: TGTGCCAACAGCACACCACAGGGGGCATTCGGGGACATTCAGTACTTC. Its translation: CANSTPQGAFGDIQYF.

This clonotype was detected many times. This sequence joins TRBV29-1 and TRBJ1-1; the match to TRBD1 covers 7 bases. With 6 bases clipped from V and 1 base from J, the junction kept 5 bases outside the gene matches. CDR1 and CDR2 (germline): SQVTM, ANQGSEA. The CDR3 has 13 amino acids. CDR3: CSVDRTGNTEAFF. In nucleotides, the CDR3 is TGCAGCGTCGACCGGACAGGGAACACTGAAGCTTTCTTT.

The V gene is TRBV12-3 or TRBV12-4, the J gene TRBJ1-1; TRBD1 aligns across 7 bases. The ends lost 6 bases at V and 3 bases at J; junction bases unmatched: 4. The CDR3 is 13 residues long. CDR3 bases: TGTGCCAGCAGGAGCACAGGGGACACTGAAGCTTTCTTT. This codes for CASRSTGDTEAFF.

In this sample, this clonotype turned up many times. The V and J genes are TRBV28 and TRBJ1-5, with TRBD1 as a possible D gene (5 bases). Germline values: CDR1 MDHEN, CDR2 SYDVKM. CDR3 length: 16 residues. The ends were cut back, 5 bases at V and 2 bases at J, with 16 bases in the middle. The CDR3 loop is CASSEPKPGGNQPQHF. The CDR3 DNA reads TGTGCCAGCAGTGAACCGAAACCGGGGGGCAATCAGCCCCAGCATTTT.

This clonotype was seen many times. The V and J genes are TRBV12-3 or TRBV12-4 and TRBJ2-5; D remains ambiguous. The CDR3 runs to 14 residues. Trimming removed 4 bases at V and 1 base at J, with 10 bases between. CDR3 nucleotide sequence: TGTGCCAGCAGTTATCTACACCGCCAAGAGACCCAGTACTTC. Its translation is CASSYLHRQETQYF.

A remark on this clonotype: Possible read error: a much larger clone is one base away. The chain uses TRBV7-9 and TRBJ2-7; D is ambiguous. V was shortened by 4 bases and J by 0 bases, with 10 bases between the two germline ends. CDR1 is SEHNR, CDR2 FQNEAQ, per germline (reference sequence). The CDR3 sequence is 14 residues long. As DNA, the CDR3 is TGTGCCAGCAGCTCCCCGCAGGCCTCCTACGAGCAGTACTTC. Its protein product is CASSSPQASYEQYF.

In regard to this clonotype: Since a much larger clone is just one base distant, this may be a read error. CDR3 nucleotides: TGTGTCAGCAGTGTCCATACATTCAATGAGCAGTTCTTC. This gives the protein CVSSVHTFNEQFF. The V call is TRBV6-1, the J call TRBJ2-1; no reliable D call. The CDR3 contains 13 residues. Looked up from germline, CDR1 is MNHNS and CDR2 is SASEGT.

This clonotype was found many times. This chain links TRBV6-2 or TRBV6-3 with TRBJ2-2; TRBD2 matches at 9 bases. The CDR3 length is 16 residues. With 4 bases clipped from V and 4 bases from J, the junction kept 7 bases outside the gene matches. Germline CDR1 MNHEY, CDR2 SVGEGT. The chain's CDR3 is CASSSLAGAATGELFF. CDR3 coding DNA: TGTGCCAGCAGTTCGTTAGCGGGAGCGGCCACCGGGGAGCTGTTTTTT.

A word on this clonotype: Its ends do not fully match the called genes, so a read error is possible. The chain is built from TRBV11-2 and TRBJ2-3, with a possible D match to TRBD2 (5 bases). The germline V gene encodes CDR1 SGHAT and CDR2 FQNNGV. This CDR3 has 15 residues. DNA for the CDR3: TGTGCCAGCTGCTCGGGATACCTTAGCACAGATACACAGTATTTT. The encoded protein is CASCSGYLSTDTQYF. The variable domain in full, completed from reference TRBV11-2 and TRBJ2-3, reads EAGVAQSPRYKIIEKRQSVAFWCNPISGHATLYWYQQILGQGPKLLIQFQNNGVVDDSQLPKDRFSAERLKGVDSTLKIQPAKLEDSAVYLCASCSGYLSTDTQYFGPGTRLTVL.

The V and J genes are TRBV6-1 and TRBJ2-4, with a weak D call TRBD2 (5 bases). With 1 base removed from V and 4 bases from J, the gap between germline ends came to 17 bases. This CDR3 is 17 amino acids long. The germline CDR1 and CDR2 sequences are MNHNS and SASEGT. The CDR3 reads CASSEEGRAALKNIQYF. The CDR3 nucleotides read TGTGCCAGCAGTGAAGAAGGGAGAGCTGCACTGAAAAACATTCAGTACTTC.

As to this clonotype: Here the CDR3 omits its conserved ending phenylalanine or tryptophan, so a read error is the likely source. The chain links TRBV11-2 to TRBJ2-5, with D possibly being TRBD1 or TRBD2 (5 bases each). The CDR3 has 14 residues. Trimming took 2 bases from V and 8 from J, leaving 15 bases between them. The V gene's germline CDR1 is SGHAT and CDR2 FQNNGV. The CDR3 is CASSLPGRGETQYY. Written as DNA, the CDR3 is TGTGCCAGCAGCTTACCGGGACGGGGAGAAACCCAGTACTAC.

This clonotype was detected many times. The V gene is TRBV30, the J gene TRBJ2-2; D gene unclear. The CDR3 has 13 amino acids. The germline V and J ends were trimmed by 2 bases and 8 bases, with 12 bases remaining between them. CDR1 and CDR2 from the germline V gene are GTSNPN and SVGIG (reference sequence). The CDR3 here is CAWSPQRFGELFF. CDR3 nucleotide sequence: TGTGCCTGGAGTCCTCAACGATTTGGGGAGCTGTTTTTT. The variable domain in full, completed from reference TRBV30 and TRBJ2-2, reads SQTIHQWPATLVQPVGSPLSLECTVEGTSNPNLYWYRQAAGRGLQLLFYSVGIGQISSEVPQNLSASRPQDRQFILSSKKLLLSDSGFYLCAWSPQRFGELFFGEGSRLTVL.